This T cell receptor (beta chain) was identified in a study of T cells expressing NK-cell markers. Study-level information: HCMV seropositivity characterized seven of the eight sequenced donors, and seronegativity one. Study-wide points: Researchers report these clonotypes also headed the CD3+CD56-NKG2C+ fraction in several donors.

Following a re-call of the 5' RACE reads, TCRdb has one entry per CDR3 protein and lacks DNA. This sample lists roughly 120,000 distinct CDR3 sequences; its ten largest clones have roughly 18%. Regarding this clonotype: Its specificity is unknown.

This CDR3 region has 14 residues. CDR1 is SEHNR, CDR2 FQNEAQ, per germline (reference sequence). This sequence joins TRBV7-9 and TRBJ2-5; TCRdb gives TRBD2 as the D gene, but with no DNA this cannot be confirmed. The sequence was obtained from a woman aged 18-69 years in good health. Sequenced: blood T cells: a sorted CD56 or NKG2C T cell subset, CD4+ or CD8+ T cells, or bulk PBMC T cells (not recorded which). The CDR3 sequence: CVSTQYAGEETQYF. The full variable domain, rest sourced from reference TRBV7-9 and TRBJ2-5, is DTGVSQNPRHKITKRGQNVTFRCDPISEHNRLYWYRQTLGQGPEFLTYFQNEAQLEKSRLLSDRFSAERPKGSFSTLEIQRTEQGDSAMYLCVSTQYAGEETQYFGPGTRLLVL.